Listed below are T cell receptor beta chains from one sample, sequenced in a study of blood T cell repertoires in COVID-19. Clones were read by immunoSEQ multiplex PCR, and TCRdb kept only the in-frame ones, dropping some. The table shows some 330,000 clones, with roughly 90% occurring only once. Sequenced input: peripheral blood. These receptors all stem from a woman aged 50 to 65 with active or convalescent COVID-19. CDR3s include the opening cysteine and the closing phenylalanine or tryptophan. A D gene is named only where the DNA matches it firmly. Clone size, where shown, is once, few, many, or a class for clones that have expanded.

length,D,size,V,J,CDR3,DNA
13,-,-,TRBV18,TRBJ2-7,CASSPDAGGEQYF,TGTGCCAGCTCACCAGACGCGGGCGGCGAGCAGTACTTC
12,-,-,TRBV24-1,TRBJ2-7,CATSGRGHEQYF,TGTGCCACCAGTGGCAGGGGCCACGAGCAGTACTTC
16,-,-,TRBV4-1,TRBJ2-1,CASSQEKGDTYNEQFF,TGCGCCAGCAGCCAAGAAAAGGGGGATACCTACAATGAGCAGTTCTTC
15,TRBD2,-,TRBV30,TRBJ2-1,CAWTVGLAGNNEQFF,TGTGCCTGGACCGTGGGACTAGCGGGAAACAATGAGCAGTTCTTC
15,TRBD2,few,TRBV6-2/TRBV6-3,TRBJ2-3,CASSSRLAVTDTQYF,TGTGCCAGCAGTTCCCGACTAGCGGTTACAGATACGCAGTATTTT
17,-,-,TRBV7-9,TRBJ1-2,CASSPAPAGEGNYGYTF,TGTGCCAGCAGCCCCGCCCCCGCAGGGGAGGGTAACTATGGCTACACCTTC
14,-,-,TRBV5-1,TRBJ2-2,CASSLPGVSGELFF,TGCGCCAGCAGCTTACCGGGGGTATCCGGGGAGCTGTTTTTT
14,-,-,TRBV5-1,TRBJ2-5,CASSPGTSGETQYF,TGCGCCAGCAGCCCTGGGACATCAGGAGAGACCCAGTACTTC
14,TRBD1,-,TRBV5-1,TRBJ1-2,CASSVTWDRGSHTF,TGCGCCAGCAGCGTTACGTGGGACAGGGGGTCTCACACCTTC
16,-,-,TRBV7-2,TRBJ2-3,CASSLSAGSSTDTQYF,TGTGCCAGCAGCCTCTCGGCGGGGTCTAGCACAGATACGCAGTATTTT
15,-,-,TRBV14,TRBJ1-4,CASSHLQGTNEKLFF,TGTGCCAGCAGCCACCTGCAGGGGACGAATGAAAAACTGTTTTTT
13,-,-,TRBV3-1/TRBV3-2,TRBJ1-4,CASSQQGLTELFF,TGTGCCAGCAGCCAACAGGGTTTGACGGAACTGTTTTTT
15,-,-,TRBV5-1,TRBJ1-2,CASSLVQKGIYGYTF,TGCGCCAGCAGCTTGGTTCAGAAGGGGATCTATGGCTACACCTTC
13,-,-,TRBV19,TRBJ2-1,CASSSRTTDEQFF,TGTGCCAGTAGTTCCAGGACTACGGATGAGCAGTTCTTC
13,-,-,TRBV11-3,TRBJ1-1,CASSLDKNTEAFF,TGTGCCAGCAGCTTAGACAAGAACACTGAAGCTTTCTTT
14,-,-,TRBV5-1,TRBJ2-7,CASSLGRTDGEQYF,TGCGCCAGCAGCTTGGGACGGACAGACGGCGAGCAGTACTTC
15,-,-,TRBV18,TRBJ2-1,CASSAGDFNVHEQFF,TGTGCCAGCTCAGCAGGGGATTTTAATGTCCATGAGCAGTTCTTC
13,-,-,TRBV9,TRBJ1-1,CASSVSANTEAFF,TGTGCCAGCAGCGTGAGTGCAAACACTGAAGCTTTCTTT
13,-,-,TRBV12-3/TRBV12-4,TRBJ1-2,CASSLLGEYGYTF,TGTGCCAGCAGTTTATTAGGGGAATATGGCTACACCTTC
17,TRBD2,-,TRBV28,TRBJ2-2,CASSTRGLAGAPGELFF,TGTGCCAGCAGTACCCGAGGACTAGCGGGAGCCCCCGGGGAGCTGTTTTTT
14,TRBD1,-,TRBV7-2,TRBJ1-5,CASNPQGATQPQHF,TGTGCCAGCAATCCTCAGGGGGCGACTCAGCCCCAGCATTTT
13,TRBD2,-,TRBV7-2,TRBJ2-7,CASTRTSAYEQYF,TGTGCCAGCACCAGGACTAGCGCCTACGAGCAGTACTTC
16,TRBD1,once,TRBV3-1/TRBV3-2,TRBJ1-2,CASSQALTGAMDGYTF,TGTGCCAGCAGCCAAGCCCTGACAGGGGCCATGGATGGCTACACCTTC
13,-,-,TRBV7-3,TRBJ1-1,CASSLTANTEAFF,TGTGCCAGCAGCTTGACAGCGAACACTGAAGCTTTCTTT
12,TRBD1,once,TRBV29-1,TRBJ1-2,CSVLQGNYGYTF,TGCAGCGTGTTACAGGGGAACTATGGCTACACCTTC
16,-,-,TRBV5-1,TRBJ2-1,CASSLAYLGVGDEQFF,TGCGCCAGCAGCTTGGCATACCTGGGAGTTGGGGATGAGCAGTTCTTC
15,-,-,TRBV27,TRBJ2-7,CASSPRGGATYEQYF,TGTGCCAGCAGTCCCCGAGGGGGGGCCACCTACGAGCAGTACTTC
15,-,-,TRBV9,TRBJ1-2,CASSVEAGRRGGYTF,TGTGCCAGCAGCGTAGAGGCGGGAAGAAGGGGTGGCTACACCTTC
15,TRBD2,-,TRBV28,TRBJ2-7,CASSGLAGLSYEQYF,TGTGCCAGCAGCGGACTAGCGGGCCTCTCCTACGAGCAGTACTTC
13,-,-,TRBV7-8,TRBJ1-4,CASSPPPGGKLFF,TGTGCCAGCAGCCCACCCCCGGGGGGAAAACTGTTTTTT
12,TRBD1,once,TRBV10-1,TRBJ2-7,CASQRGGHEQYF,TGCGCCAGCCAGCGAGGGGGCCACGAGCAGTACTTC
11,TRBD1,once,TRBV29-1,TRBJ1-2,CSTTGGRGYTF,TGCAGCACCACAGGGGGCCGTGGCTACACCTTC
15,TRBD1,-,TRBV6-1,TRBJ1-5,CASSEVQGAVQPQHF,TGTGCCAGCAGTGAAGTCCAGGGGGCTGTTCAGCCCCAGCATTTT
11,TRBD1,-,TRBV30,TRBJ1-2,CAWRGTGGYTF,TGTGCCTGGAGAGGGACAGGGGGCTACACCTTC
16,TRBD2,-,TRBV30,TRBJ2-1,CAWRRGTSGRSNEQFF,TGTGCCTGGAGGAGAGGGACTAGCGGGAGATCGAATGAGCAGTTCTTC
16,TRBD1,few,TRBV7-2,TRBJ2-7,CASSLWGQGASYEQYF,TGTGCCAGCAGCTTATGGGGACAGGGGGCCTCCTACGAGCAGTACTTC
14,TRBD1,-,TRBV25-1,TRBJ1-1,CASSASGGAKGAFF,TGTGCCAGCAGTGCGTCAGGGGGCGCAAAGGGAGCTTTCTTT
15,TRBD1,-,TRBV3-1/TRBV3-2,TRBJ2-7,CASSPRQGAVYEQYF,TGTGCCAGCAGTCCCCGACAGGGGGCTGTATACGAGCAGTACTTC
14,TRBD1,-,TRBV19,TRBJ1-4,CASSKGAKVEKLFF,TGTGCCAGTAGTAAGGGGGCTAAAGTAGAAAAACTGTTTTTT
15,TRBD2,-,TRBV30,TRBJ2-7,CAWRSLRTSVYEQYF,TGTGCCTGGAGGTCCCTTAGGACTAGTGTCTACGAGCAGTACTTC
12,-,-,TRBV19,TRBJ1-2,CASSIQGLGYTF,TGTGCCAGTAGTATACAGGGGTTGGGCTACACCTTC
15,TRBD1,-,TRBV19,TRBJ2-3,CASSETGRSTDTQYF,TGTGCCAGTAGTGAGACAGGGCGAAGCACAGATACGCAGTATTTT
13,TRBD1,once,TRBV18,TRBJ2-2,CASSRGLTGELFF,TGTGCCAGCTCAAGGGGGCTCACCGGGGAGCTGTTTTTT
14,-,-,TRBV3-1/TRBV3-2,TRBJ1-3,CASSRSGAGNTIYF,TGTGCCAGCAGCCGGTCCGGGGCTGGAAACACCATATATTTT
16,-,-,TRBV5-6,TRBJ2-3,CASSSLGLRGETAQYF,TGTGCCAGCAGCTCTCTAGGATTAAGAGGCGAGACCGCCCAGTATTTT
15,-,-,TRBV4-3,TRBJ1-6,CASSQESSYNSPLHF,TGCGCCAGCAGCCAAGAGAGCTCCTATAATTCACCCCTCCACTTT
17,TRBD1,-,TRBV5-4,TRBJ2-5,CASSSSSGTGGRETQYF,TGTGCCAGCAGCTCTTCCTCCGGGACAGGGGGACGCGAGACCCAGTACTTC
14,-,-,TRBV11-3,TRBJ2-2,CASTSGGSNGELFF,TGTGCCAGCACCTCTGGGGGGTCGAACGGGGAGCTGTTTTTT
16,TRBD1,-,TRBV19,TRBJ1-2,CASSIGGTGTRYGYTF,TGTGCCAGTAGTATCGGGGGGACAGGGACCCGCTATGGCTACACCTTC
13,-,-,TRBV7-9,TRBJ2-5,CASSPGVQETQYF,TGTGCCAGCAGCCCGGGAGTACAAGAGACCCAGTACTTC
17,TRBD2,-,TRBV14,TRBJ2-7,CASSHPSSGSRSYEQYF,TGTGCCAGCAGCCACCCGAGTAGCGGGAGCCGCTCCTACGAGCAGTACTTC
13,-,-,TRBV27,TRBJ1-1,CASSLTAQGEAFF,TGTGCCAGCAGTTTAACGGCTCAGGGAGAAGCTTTCTTT
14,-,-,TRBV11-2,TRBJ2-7,CASSLVQSGYEQYF,TGTGCCAGCAGCTTAGTGCAATCGGGCTACGAGCAGTACTTC
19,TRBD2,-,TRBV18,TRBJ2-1,CASSFSTSGGPKTHNEQFF,TGTGCCAGCTCATTCTCGACTAGCGGGGGGCCCAAGACACACAATGAGCAGTTCTTC
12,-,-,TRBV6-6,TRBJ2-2,CASSYPTGELFF,TGTGCCAGCAGTTACCCCACAGGGGAGCTGTTTTTT
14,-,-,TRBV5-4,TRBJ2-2,CASSLKETTGELFF,TGTGCCAGCAGCTTGAAGGAGACCACCGGGGAGCTGTTTTTT
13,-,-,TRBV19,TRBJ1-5,CASSYLGNQPQHF,TGTGCCAGTAGTTATCTCGGCAATCAGCCCCAGCATTTT
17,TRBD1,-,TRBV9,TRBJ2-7,CASSVGAGQGVTYEQYF,TGTGCCAGCAGCGTTGGAGCGGGACAGGGGGTTACCTACGAGCAGTACTTC
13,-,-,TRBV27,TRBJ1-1,CASSSNYNTEAFF,TGTGCCAGCAGTTCAAACTACAACACTGAAGCTTTCTTT
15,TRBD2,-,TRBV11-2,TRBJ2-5,CASSLGTSGRETQYF,TGTGCCAGCAGCCTAGGGACTAGCGGGCGTGAGACCCAGTACTTC